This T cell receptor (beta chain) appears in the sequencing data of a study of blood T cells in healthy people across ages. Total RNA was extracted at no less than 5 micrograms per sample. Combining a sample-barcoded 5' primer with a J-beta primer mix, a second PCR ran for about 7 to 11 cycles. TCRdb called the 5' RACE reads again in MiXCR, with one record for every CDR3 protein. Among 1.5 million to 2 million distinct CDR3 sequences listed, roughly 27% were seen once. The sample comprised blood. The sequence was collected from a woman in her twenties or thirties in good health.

The CDR3 DNA sequence: TGCGCCAGCAGCCAAGTGGGGACCCTACGGGGAGAGACCCAGTACTTC. As protein: CASSQVGTLRGETQYF. The J gene is TRBJ2-5, the V gene TRBV4-1; D might be TRBD1 or TRBD2, each matching 5 bases. This CDR3 comprises 16 residues. The germline V gene encodes CDR1 MGHRA and CDR2 YSYEKL. V was trimmed by 1 base and J by 4 bases, leaving 16 bases between them.